The 20 T cell receptor beta chains listed next were all sequenced from one sample in a study of blood T cells in healthy people across ages. A second PCR of about 6 to 11 cycles used a sample-barcoded 5' primer and a J-beta primer mix. TCRdb independently ran MiXCR on the 5' RACE reads; one entry per CDR3 protein. The sample carries 700,000 to 800,000 distinct CDR3 sequences, more than 40% recorded once. Sequenced input: blood. These receptors were obtained from a woman aged 55-69 years in good health.

This clonotype was observed a few times. The V call is TRBV2, the J call TRBJ1-5; D ambiguous. The CDR3 spans 16 residues. Germline lookup yields CDR1 SNHLY and CDR2 FYNNEI. V was shortened by 2 bases and J by 1 base, with 12 bases between the two germline ends. The CDR3 reads CASSEREGLSNQPQHF. The CDR3 nucleotides read TGTGCCAGCAGTGAAAGGGAAGGGCTAAGCAATCAGCCCCAGCATTTT.

This clonotype was counted a few times. The chain carries TRBV7-2 and TRBJ1-4; D unclear. Looked up from germline, CDR1 is SGHTA and CDR2 is FQGNSA. V shed 2 bases and J shed 0 bases, with 7 bases lying between them. This CDR3 contains 15 residues. The CDR3 DNA reads TGTGCCAGCAGCTTACAGGTTGCAACTAATGAAAAACTGTTTTTT. Its protein is CASSLQVATNEKLFF.

This clonotype was found a few times. The gene calls are TRBV2 and TRBJ2-7, with D possibly TRBD1 on 6 matching bases. Trimming cost V 6 bases and J 6 bases, with 21 bases left between them. The germline V gene encodes CDR1 SNHLY and CDR2 FYNNEI. This CDR3 comprises 15 residues. In DNA, the CDR3 is TGTGCCAGCAGCGTACAGGGTTTCGGGTCCGGCGAGCAGTACTTC. Amino acid sequence: CASSVQGFGSGEQYF.

This clonotype has at least ten counts. This sequence joins TRBV20-1 and TRBJ2-7; D is perhaps TRBD1 or TRBD2 (5 bases each). The germline V gene encodes CDR1 DFQATT and CDR2 SNEGSKA (reference sequence). V was clipped by 0 bases and J by 4 bases, with 19 bases between them. This CDR3 spans 16 amino acids. CDR3: CSARDLFGKGEYEQYF. CDR3 coding DNA: TGCAGTGCTAGAGATCTGTTTGGTAAAGGGGAGTACGAGCAGTACTTC.

This clonotype was recorded many times. In DNA, the CDR3 is TGCAGTGCTAGAGATCCGGGGTACGGGGCCAACGTCCTGACTTTC. It is translated as CSARDPGYGANVLTF. The gene calls are TRBV20-1 and TRBJ2-6; D may be TRBD2 (5 bases). The CDR3 has 15 residues. Germline lookup yields CDR1 DFQATT and CDR2 SNEGSKA (reference sequence). Trimming cost V 0 bases and J 4 bases, with 10 bases left between them.

The chain joins TRBV20-1 to TRBJ2-5; TRBD2 agrees at 9 bases. With the DNA end fitting TRBJ2-7 better, the J assignment may be wrong. The CDR3 runs 14 residues. CDR1 DFQATT and CDR2 SNEGSKA come from the germline V gene (reference sequence). CDR3 amino acids: CSASGRLAGNEQYF. CDR3 nucleotides: TGCAGTGCTAGTGGGCGTCTAGCGGGGAACGAGCAGTACTTC.

This chain links TRBV18 with TRBJ2-3, with 7 bases that match TRBD1. Unmatched junction bases numbered 8, after V lost 5 bases and J lost 3 bases. This CDR3 has 15 amino acids. Germline CDR1 reads KGHSH; CDR2 reads LQKENI. The CDR3 here is CASSSQGVGTDTQYF. DNA for the CDR3: TGTGCCAGCTCATCCCAGGGGGTTGGTACAGATACGCAGTATTTT.

The CDR3 loop is CASASGRAGTYEQYF. The CDR3 DNA follows: TGTGCCAGTGCTAGCGGGAGGGCCGGAACCTACGAGCAGTACTTC. V is TRBV6-5 and J is TRBJ2-7; 12 bases align to TRBD2. The CDR3 covers 15 residues. V shed 9 bases and J 2 bases; nucleotides not matched to a gene: 8. Per the germline V gene, CDR1 is MNHEY and CDR2 is SVGAGI.

The gene calls are TRBV20-1 and TRBJ2-7, with 11 bases identical to TRBD2. Germline V gives CDR1 DFQATT, CDR2 SNEGSKA (reference sequence). J was trimmed by 5 bases and V by 6 bases; bases with no gene match: 12. This CDR3 comprises 15 residues. The CDR3 region is CSAPNAGTSGDEQYF. The CDR3 nucleotides read TGCAGTGCGCCGAACGCCGGGACTAGCGGCGACGAGCAGTACTTC.

The chain combines TRBV9 with TRBJ2-3; D is perhaps TRBD1 (6 bases). The CDR3 length is 13 residues. The V and J ends lost 3 bases and 2 bases respectively, with 7 bases between them. CDR1 SGDLS and CDR2 YYNGEE come from the germline V gene. CDR3 sequence: CASSGDTTDTQYF. CDR3 nucleotides: TGTGCCAGCAGCGGGGACACCACAGATACGCAGTATTTT.

This clonotype was observed a handful of times. The chain uses TRBV3-1 and TRBJ2-7, with D possibly being TRBD1 (6 bases). Trimming took off 0 bases at V and 10 bases at J, with 10 bases between the two ends. Per the germline V gene, CDR1 is LGHDT and CDR2 is YNNKEL (reference sequence). The CDR3 extends over 12 amino acids. The CDR3 sequence: CASSQEYRAQYF. CDR3 coding DNA: TGTGCCAGCAGCCAAGAGTACAGGGCTCAGTACTTC.

The rearrangement links TRBV3-1 to TRBJ2-1; 14 positions match TRBD2. CDR1 is LGHDT, CDR2 YNNKEL, per germline (reference sequence). The V segment lost 5 bases and the J segment 7 bases; nucleotides outside the gene matches: 10. The CDR3 spans 17 residues. The CDR3 reads CASSGRLAGGPENEQFF. The CDR3, as DNA: TGTGCCAGCAGCGGTCGACTAGCGGGAGGGCCAGAGAATGAGCAGTTCTTC.

The chain carries TRBV21-1 and TRBJ2-7; the table gives TRBD2 as D, unverified against the DNA. TRBV21-1 is a documented pseudogene. This CDR3 contains 17 residues. As DNA, the CDR3 is TGTGCCAGCAGCAAAGCTTCAGTCGGCGGAAGGGGCGACGAGCAGTACTTC. This codes for CASSKASVGGRGDEQYF.

The CDR3 spells CASSLLDSGAGANVLTF. The CDR3 DNA reads as TGTGCCAGCAGCTTATTGGACAGTGGGGCTGGGGCCAACGTCCTGACTTTC. The V call is TRBV7-6, the J call TRBJ2-6; D perhaps matches TRBD1 (6 bases). This CDR3 has 17 amino acids. The germline V gene has CDR1 SGHVS and CDR2 FNYEAQ. V was trimmed by 2 bases and J by 2 bases, leaving 13 bases between them.

This rearrangement joins TRBV3-1 to TRBJ1-1, with no clear D. This CDR3 comprises 15 residues. Trimming removed 0 bases from V and 6 bases from J, with 14 bases in between. CDR1 and CDR2 from the germline V gene are LGHDT and YNNKEL (reference sequence). The CDR3 DNA sequence: TGTGCCAGCAGCCAAGACGGGGTCGCTATCGCTGAAGCTTTCTTT. It encodes CASSQDGVAIAEAFF.

The rearrangement links TRBV18 to TRBJ2-1; D ambiguous. The length of the CDR3 is 17 residues. Germline loops: CDR1 KGHSH, CDR2 LQKENI. The V and J ends lost 8 bases and 0 bases respectively, with 20 bases between them. CDR3 sequence: CASPLSSQDVSYNEQFF. The CDR3, as DNA: TGTGCCAGCCCACTCAGCAGCCAGGACGTCTCCTACAATGAGCAGTTCTTC.

This clonotype appeared a single time. The CDR3 DNA reads as TGTGCCAGCAGCTTGGCGGTCTCCCTAAACAATGAGCAGTTCTTC. Amino acid sequence: CASSLAVSLNNEQFF. This chain uses TRBV7-3 with TRBJ2-1; D gene unclear. This CDR3 spans 15 amino acids. With 3 bases removed from V and 5 bases from J, the gap between germline ends came to 14 bases. Germline-derived CDR1 and CDR2 are SGHTA and FQGTGA.

Concerning this clonotype: A much larger clone differs by one base, so this may be a read error. The chain carries TRBV5-1 and TRBJ2-4; TRBD1 agrees at 7 bases. The J call is in doubt because the DNA end fits TRBJ2-7 better. The CDR3 extends over 16 amino acids. CDR1 is SGHRS, CDR2 YFSETQ, per germline. The chain's CDR3 is CASSLASLRDSYEQYF. CDR3 DNA: TGCGCCAGCAGCTTGGCTTCACTAAGGGACAGCTACGAGCAGTACTTC.

This clonotype was found once. This chain connects TRBV7-2 to TRBJ1-1; TRBD1 is a possible D gene (6 bases). The CDR3 has 14 residues. V was pared by 1 base and J by 5 bases, with 11 bases between. Germline-derived CDR1 and CDR2 are SGHTA and FQGNSA. The chain's CDR3 is CASSLDIQGTEAFF. CDR3 in DNA: TGTGCCAGCAGCTTAGACATACAGGGAACTGAAGCTTTCTTT.

Comments on this clonotype: The junction and the germline gene differ at one end; a read error may be behind it. V and J are TRBV7-9 and TRBJ2-3; perhaps TRBD2 as D (6 bases). Germline V CDR1 and CDR2: SEHNR, FQNEAQ (reference sequence). This CDR3 contains 14 residues. CDR3 sequence: CARRSASGTDTQYF. The CDR3 nucleotides are TGTGCCCGCAGGTCGGCAAGCGGGACAGATACGCAGTATTTT.